The rows below give T cell receptor beta chains drawn from one sample of a study of cytomegalovirus exposure and HLA in healthy donors. The assay was immunoSEQ multiplex PCR, and TCRdb's table has in-frame clones only and misses some. Of roughly 56,000 clones listed, roughly 90% are singletons. The sample consisted of PBMCs. The receptors originated from a woman younger than 45 in good health and CMV-seronegative. Each CDR3 is given without its conserved first and last residue.

cdr3_aa j_call v_call
ASGLAGQGDDTQY TRBJ2-3 TRBV12-5
ASIQTQGAFTEAF TRBJ1-1 TRBV28
ASSPTQTRYYGYT TRBJ1-2 TRBV28
ASSAGTGEETQY TRBJ2-5 TRBV6-1
ASSQREPDEAF TRBJ1-1 TRBV7-2
ASSQGDKETQY TRBJ2-5 TRBV7-7
ASSLASTGELF TRBJ2-2 TRBV5-1
AISEGQNTGELF TRBJ2-2 TRBV10-3
ASSLGPSDSYEQY TRBJ2-7 TRBV27
ASSLLGTGELF TRBJ2-2 TRBV27
ATLPGGEGRTEAF TRBJ1-1 TRBV28
ASSLVSGGLDEQF TRBJ2-1 TRBV5-4
ASSLSPGVSETQY TRBJ2-5 TRBV27
ASSLLALRTTDTQY TRBJ2-3 TRBV7-6
ASSLIAGYSRGGDTQY TRBJ2-3 TRBV5-1
ASRAGVEAF TRBJ1-1 TRBV2
ASSLQDLQLTQY TRBJ2-3 TRBV5-1
ASSYGAETQY TRBJ2-5 TRBV6-6
ATSRGGISEGEQY TRBJ2-7 TRBV15
ASTPTQGNTEAF TRBJ1-1 TRBV5-1
ASTSGISYEQY TRBJ2-7 TRBV7-9
ASSHSDSGSYEQY TRBJ2-7 TRBV4-1
ASSYSTRGVGQY TRBJ2-7 TRBV6-5
ASSRQGQITDTQY TRBJ2-3 TRBV5-1
ASSQGGADPF TRBJ2-1 TRBV4-1
ASSSQGALSYGYT TRBJ1-2 TRBV18
AISEQVGVVNEQF TRBJ2-1 TRBV10-3
ATSLPGTSNYGYT TRBJ1-2 TRBV15
ASTARATSRLYEQY TRBJ2-7 TRBV27
ASSLAQGADGELF TRBJ2-2 TRBV5-1
ASSNQVNEQY TRBJ2-7 TRBV19
ASSLGLAGTDTQY TRBJ2-3 TRBV5-4
ASSRSAYNEQF TRBJ2-1 TRBV6-5
ASSEGQGAKNIQY TRBJ2-4 TRBV7-9
ASSLEGGNTDTQY TRBJ2-3 TRBV7-6
ASSLEQGQGLF TRBJ1-4 TRBV5-1
ASRSGAYNEQF TRBJ2-1 TRBV2
ASRPTGTAYEQY TRBJ2-7 TRBV7-2
ASTPSRTGGPETQY TRBJ2-5 TRBV11-2
ASSLEGDGTDTQY TRBJ2-3 TRBV7-9
ASRAGSEETQY TRBJ2-5 TRBV6-5
AISDRDRSNYGYT TRBJ1-2 TRBV10-3
ASIPDGVHYGYT TRBJ1-2 TRBV19
ASSPVLADKETQY TRBJ2-5 TRBV18
ASSHPRTGNNEQF TRBJ2-1 TRBV5-1
ASSQTTVYNEQF TRBJ2-1 TRBV28
ASLGSGTSGSSSYNEQF TRBJ2-1 TRBV5-1
ASSPGVGNEQF TRBJ2-1 TRBV6-5
AISTQGNEQY TRBJ2-7 TRBV10-3
ASRGQGVGQPQH TRBJ1-5 TRBV19
ASSEGGKAEAF TRBJ1-1 TRBV6-5
ASSFTPRYEQY TRBJ2-7 TRBV7-2
ASSSQGQGNNEKLF TRBJ1-4 TRBV7-2
ASSIDVRGGKLF TRBJ1-4 TRBV19